The rows below give T cell receptor beta chains drawn from one sample of a study of T cells in Graves' hyperthyroidism and ophthalmopathy. TCRdb processed the multiplex PCR reads anew with MiXCR; each CDR3 protein has one entry. The sample yields under 350,000 distinct CDR3 sequences, about 20% seen once. The sequenced sample consisted of blood. The source of these receptors is a woman aged 50 to 60 with Graves' hyperthyroidism. The CDR3 runs from the conserved cysteine through the conserved F or W. Each record gives: V gene, J gene, CDR3 length, clone size, D gene, CDR3 protein, CDR3 DNA. A D gene is named only where the DNA matches it firmly. Clone size, where shown, is once, few, many, or a class for clones that have expanded.

>TRBV11-2|TRBJ2-3|18|few|NA
CASSLDLNQGTFTDTQYF
TGTGCCAGCAGCTTAGACTTAAATCAGGGGACTTTCACAGATACGCAGTATTTT
>TRBV27|TRBJ1-4|13|few|NA
CASSRAGSEKLFF
TGTGCCAGCAGTAGGGCAGGGAGTGAAAAACTGTTTTTT
>TRBV5-1|TRBJ2-1|15|NA|NA
CASSLVSSAYNEQFF
TGCGCCAGCAGCTTGGTGTCTAGCGCATACAATGAGCAGTTCTTC
>TRBV7-2|TRBJ1-1|16|many|NA
CASSLFSDIRNTEAFF
TGTGCCAGCAGCTTATTTTCCGACATCCGGAACACTGAAGCTTTCTTT
>TRBV28|TRBJ1-1|15|many|TRBD1
CASSWDRIENTEAFF
TGTGCCAGCAGTTGGGACAGAATCGAAAACACTGAAGCTTTCTTT
>TRBV28|TRBJ1-2|13|NA|NA
CASLPGGRDGYTF
TGTGCCAGCCTCCCCGGGGGCCGTGATGGCTACACCTTC
>TRBV7-3|TRBJ2-7|15|once|TRBD2
CASSLGLVRGSEQYF
TGTGCCAGCAGCCTCGGACTAGTCCGGGGGTCCGAGCAGTACTTC
>TRBV20-1|TRBJ2-5|11|many|NA
CSARLQETQYF
TGCAGTGCCCGCCTCCAAGAGACCCAGTACTTC
>TRBV29-1|TRBJ1-2|14|few|TRBD1
CSAAPQGGNYGYTF
TGCAGCGCCGCCCCACAGGGGGGTAACTATGGCTACACCTTC
>TRBV20-1|TRBJ2-3|12|many|TRBD2
CSASVLADTQYF
TGCAGTGCTAGTGTACTAGCGGATACGCAGTATTTT
>TRBV30|TRBJ1-1|13|few|TRBD1
CAWSPGTGGWAFF
TGTGCCTGGAGCCCCGGGACAGGGGGCTGGGCTTTCTTT
>TRBV6-1|TRBJ2-1|16|NA|NA
CASSLSLPDSYNEQFF
TGTGCCAGCAGCCTTTCCTTGCCTGATTCCTACAATGAGCAGTTCTTC
>TRBV6-6|TRBJ1-5|14|many|NA
CASSYSGEFQPQHF
TGTGCCAGCAGTTACTCGGGGGAATTTCAGCCCCAGCATTTT
>TRBV7-9|TRBJ2-5|14|NA|NA
CASSLDRLSETQYF
TGTGCCAGCAGCTTAGATCGATTATCTGAGACCCAGTACTTC
>TRBV20-1|TRBJ2-1|15|many|NA
CSATQAARGGNEQFF
TGCAGTGCTACCCAAGCGGCCAGGGGAGGGAATGAGCAGTTCTTC
>TRBV28|TRBJ1-2|13|few|TRBD1
CASTPGQADGYTF
TGTGCCAGCACCCCCGGACAGGCAGATGGCTACACCTTC
>TRBV24-1|TRBJ1-2|14|NA|NA
CATSDPSRNYGYTF
TGTGCCACCAGTGACCCCAGTAGGAACTATGGCTACACCTTC
>TRBV7-8|TRBJ2-7|14|few|TRBD1
CASSSGTGMNEQYF
TGTGCCAGCAGTTCCGGGACAGGGATGAACGAGCAGTACTTC